The TCR beta chain under discussion was sequenced for a study of shared clonotypes between healthy human individuals (dated by TCRdb to about 2020). Looking at the study overall: The cohort included three men and a couple of women between 18 and 49 years of age. For each donor, three plates each were used for CD4 naive and CD4 memory, two plates were used for CD8 naive, and one plate was used for CD8 memory. To estimate repertoire size and how much clonotype sharing occurs between individuals, the study deeply sequenced the blood TCR repertoires of five healthy adults. Libraries were prepared and TCR repertoires were sequenced by different laboratories using diverse techniques, in order to increase sequencing depth and limit assay-specific biases. Per donor, leukapheresis produced somewhere between about 0.8 and 9.5 billion PBMCs.

Broader findings and caveats from the paper: Pairwise subsampling led to the expectation that sequencing depth would affect the degree of clonotype sharing among donors. Larger estimated clonotype richness was generally found for naive subsets than for memory subsets. The genetic and exposure-history diversity represented was limited by the small number of donors. Compared with non-shared clonotypes, the clonotypes found in all four sorted-subset donors had higher generation probabilities. Rarefaction of sorted-subset datasets indicated incomplete sequencing despite the large sequencing depth. Only blood was sampled, and tissue TCR repertoires likely differ from those in blood. Across several donors, approximately 5% of naive CD4, roughly 3.3% of naive CD8, 2% to 2.5% of memory CD4, and roughly 0.4% of memory CD8 clonotypes were shared.

On this clone: There is no known antigen for this receptor. The record has no base qualities; no much larger clone is one base away.

CD8 naive samples were CD45RO-negative cells positively selected for CCR7, giving a CD45RA+CCR7+ population that excluded TemRA cells. The donors were healthy, HIV-negative adults with no recently reported acute infections or vaccinations. Every donor was a Caucasian adult residing in Nashville, Tennessee, USA. Blood was collected by leukapheresis, and PBMCs were isolated by Ficoll-Histopaque density gradient centrifugation and then cryopreserved in liquid nitrogen vapor phase. Analytical flow cytometry was used to check the purity and quantity of each magnetically sorted T cell population. From each sorted fraction, genomic DNA was isolated and quantified by UV absorbance on a Nanodrop 2000c. TCR CDR3 regions were amplified from genomic DNA by multiplex PCR using the deep immunoSEQ assay. Extracted genomic DNA from each cell subset was spread evenly across all wells of several immunoSEQ 96-well plates, with each plate serving as a replicate. For sorted subsets, each replicate PCR was loaded with approximately 0.2 ug genomic DNA, equivalent to 30,000 or so T cell genomes. Purified libraries were quantified with a Qubit 3.0 fluorometer, sized on a Bioanalyzer 2100, and re-quantified with the KAPA Library Quantification kit. Every immunoSEQ 96-well plate was sequenced on a dedicated single-read 150-cycle Illumina NextSeq 550 flow cell. From the authors' description of their analysis: The immunoSEQ output contained only junctional sequences without quality scores, so filtering could not match that applied to full-length reads. To assign V/J genes and CDR3, sequences were annotated using PyIR, a Python wrapper for IgBLAST v1.9, with IMGT germline references. Reads with weak V/J assignments (E-value above 1e-6), missing CDR3, stop codons, out-of-frame junctions, or ambiguous translated residues were removed. V3J clonotypes were defined by identical inferred V gene, J gene, and CDR3 amino acid sequence. To compute the percentage overlap between repertoires, the number of shared unique clonotypes was divided by the size of the smaller repertoire. Richness of each repertoire was evaluated using RTK rarefaction, the Chao1 estimator, and Recon v2.1 estimates of unobserved clonotypes. Generation probabilities were computed with OLGA for all TCRbeta clonotypes obtained by the gDNA method from a handful of donors. TCRdb took over this immuneACCESS table, retaining in-frame rearrangements with V and J assigned. Such tables are incomplete; in checked studies, under half of the missing clones stem from an unresolved V gene, and the remainder is unexplained. D and trimming were read from the DNA, whereas the V and J calls and clone size are those reported in that table. The sample records 1.5 million to 2.5 million clones, over 85% of which are singletons. The top ten constitute more than 0.95% of the sample.

As encoded in the germline V gene (reference sequence), CDR1 is MNHEY while CDR2 is SMNVEV. Relative to germline, V is missing 7 bases and J is missing 4 bases, with 6 bases of the junction outside any gene match. The CDR3 numbers 15 residues from cysteine through phenylalanine. Only the CDR3 DNA is retained, 45 bases long and in frame from the first base. The source material was naive CD8+ T cells sorted from blood. The label giving this sample's cell subset or site can be read as: CD45RA+CCR7+. The origin of this receptor is a man aged 18 to 30 in good health. Rearrangement joined TRBV27 to TRBJ2-1; TRBD2 agrees with 11 junctional bases. The CDR3 loop reads CASNPGLADYNEQFF. The DNA sequence is as follows: TGTGCCAGCAATCCGGGACTAGCGGATTACAATGAGCAGTTCTTC.